These 18 T cell receptor beta chains originate from one sample sequenced in a study of control samples from healthy donors and cancer patients. TCRdb's copy holds only in-frame clones and misses some; the assay was immunoSEQ multiplex PCR. The repertoire holds 9,500 to 15,000 clones, with approximately 95% as singletons. The sample consisted of PBMCs. The source of these receptors is a man between 65 and 85 years old with head and neck cancer.

The chain has TRBV27 and TRBJ2-1, with a weak D call TRBD1 (6 bases). Trimming shortened V by 1 base and J by 4 bases, and 8 bases separated the two germline ends. This CDR3 is 14 amino acids long. The germline V gene has CDR1 MNHEY and CDR2 SMNVEV (reference sequence). CDR3 loop: CASSLWTDYNEQFF. The CDR3 coding sequence is TGTGCCAGCAGTTTATGGACAGATTACAATGAGCAGTTCTTC.

The chain uses TRBV10-2 and TRBJ2-3; 11 bases are a match to TRBD2. The V segment lost 8 bases and the J segment 4 bases; nucleotides outside the gene matches: 14. The length of the CDR3 is 17 residues. The germline V gene encodes CDR1 WSHSY and CDR2 SAAADI. CDR3 amino acids: CASQRVAGGLFPDTQYF. CDR3 nucleotides: TGCGCCAGCCAGCGGGTAGCGGGGGGGCTGTTTCCAGATACGCAGTATTTT.

The chain employs TRBV4-1 and TRBJ1-4; D is possibly TRBD1 (5 bases). The germline V gene has CDR1 MGHRA and CDR2 YSYEKL. V dropped 1 base and J dropped 4 bases, with 16 bases sitting between them. The CDR3 contains 17 residues. CDR3 bases: TGCGCCAGCAGCCAAGCCGGGGGAGTCGGGAATAATGAAAAACTGTTTTTT. Translation: CASSQAGGVGNNEKLFF.

The V call is TRBV19, the J call TRBJ2-1; D unclear. Germline V gene data show CDR1 as LNHDA and CDR2 as SQIVND (reference sequence). The CDR3 has 16 residues. V was clipped by 3 bases and J by 2 bases, with 14 bases between them. CDR3 in DNA: TGTGCCAGTAGTATTGGGATCCGGAGAACCTACAATGAGCAGTTCTTC. It yields the protein CASSIGIRRTYNEQFF.

This sequence joins TRBV19 and TRBJ2-7; 11 nucleotides match TRBD1. Trimming cost V 2 bases and J 6 bases; bases outside gene matches: 3. CDR1 LNHDA and CDR2 SQIVND come from the germline V gene (reference sequence). The CDR3 is 14 residues long. The CDR3 DNA reads TGTGCCAGTAGTATACCGGGACAGGGGGGCGAGCAGTACTTC. This translates into CASSIPGQGGEQYF.

The chain uses TRBV5-4 and TRBJ2-1; TRBD1 or TRBD2 may be the D gene (5 bases each). The CDR3 covers 16 residues. V was shortened by 4 bases and J by 6 bases, with 20 bases between the two germline ends. Germline lookup yields CDR1 SGHNT and CDR2 YYREEE (reference sequence). The CDR3 coding sequence is TGTGCCAGCAGCCCCCGGGGTGGGGGTCCTAGCAATGAGCAGTTCTTC. Amino acid sequence: CASSPRGGGPSNEQFF.

This sequence joins TRBV9 and TRBJ2-1, with D uncertain. The germline gives CDR1 SGDLS, CDR2 YYNGEE. The length of the CDR3 is 15 residues. V lost 0 bases and J lost 6, with 13 bases in between. CDR3 coding DNA: TGTGCCAGCAGCGTAGTATCGGTAATCGCCAATGAGCAGTTCTTC. Translating it yields CASSVVSVIANEQFF. Combining the CDR3 with reference TRBV9 and TRBJ2-1 gives the whole variable domain DSGVTQTPKHLITATGQRVTLRCSPRSGDLSVYWYQQSLDQGLQFLIQYYNGEERAKGNILERFSAQQFPDLHSELNLSSLELGDSALYFCASSVVSVIANEQFFGPGTRLTVL.

V and J are TRBV9 and TRBJ1-5; TRBD1 might be the D (5 bases). The germline CDR1 and CDR2 sequences are SGDLS and YYNGEE. This CDR3 is built from 15 residues. Trimming left V 3 bases short and J 4 bases short, with 14 bases between. The CDR3: CASSATGANNQPQHF. The DNA for the CDR3 is TGTGCCAGCAGCGCAACCGGGGCAAATAATCAGCCCCAGCATTTT.

This sequence joins TRBV28 and TRBJ2-1; D is possibly TRBD1 (6 bases). CDR3 size: 11 residues. Germline assignment: CDR1 MDHEN and CDR2 SYDVKM. V lost 4 bases to trimming and J lost 15 bases, with 13 bases between them. This CDR3 reads CASSYGGTGFF. The CDR3 coding sequence is TGTGCCAGCAGTTATGGGGGCACAGGGTTCTTC.

The V call is TRBV28, the J call TRBJ2-7, with D perhaps matching TRBD1 or TRBD2 (6 bases each). Per germline, CDR1 MDHEN and CDR2 SYDVKM. Trimming took 1 base from V and 5 from J, leaving 15 bases between them. This CDR3 contains 15 residues. The DNA for the CDR3 is TGTGCCAGCAGTTTATCGAGACCCGGGGGCCACGAGCAGTACTTC. Translation: CASSLSRPGGHEQYF.

The rearrangement uses TRBV28 and TRBJ1-2; 7 bases align to TRBD1. Trimming took 4 bases from V and 4 from J; bases not matched to a gene: 18. CDR1 MDHEN and CDR2 SYDVKM come from the germline V gene. This CDR3 is 18 amino acids long. The CDR3 spells CASSSTLATGKGVYGYTF. The CDR3 DNA sequence: TGTGCCAGCAGTTCCACACTTGCGACAGGGAAGGGGGTCTATGGCTACACCTTC.

This sequence joins TRBV6-5 and TRBJ2-3, with D tentatively TRBD1 (5 bases). Germline CDR1 reads MNHEY; CDR2 reads SVGAGI. This CDR3 has 15 residues. Trimming removed 1 base at V and 1 base at J, with 9 bases between. The CDR3 coding sequence is TGTGCCAGCAGTTACTTTGGCAGGGGCACAGATACGCAGTATTTT. This gives the protein CASSYFGRGTDTQYF.

The chain has TRBV2 and TRBJ2-2; D uncertain. The CDR3 spans 14 residues. Trimming took 1 base from V and 5 from J, leaving 8 bases between them. CDR1 and CDR2 from the germline V gene are SNHLY and FYNNEI. CDR3 DNA sequence: TGTGCCAGCAGTGAAGTGCAGCCGACCGGGGAGCTGTTTTTT. As protein: CASSEVQPTGELFF.

V is TRBV20-1 and J is TRBJ1-5; no definite D call. The CDR3 covers 16 residues. Trimming shortened V by 3 bases and J by 2 bases, and 17 bases separated the two germline ends. Germline V gene sequence: CDR1 DFQATT, CDR2 SNEGSKA (reference sequence). The CDR3 reads CSASWWAPGGNQPQHF. CDR3 nucleotides: TGCAGTGCTAGTTGGTGGGCCCCGGGCGGCAATCAGCCCCAGCATTTT.

This clone was seen once. The rearrangement joins TRBV30 to TRBJ1-1; no reliable D call. V lost 0 bases, J lost 10 bases, and 6 bases lay in between. Germline CDR1 GTSNPN, CDR2 SVGIG (reference sequence). This CDR3 comprises 10 residues. The CDR3 DNA reads as TGTGCCTGGAGTGTGGGGTTAGCTTTCTTT. Translated, it gives CAWSVGLAFF. Full variable domain (remainder filled in from reference TRBV30 and TRBJ1-1): SQTIHQWPATLVQPVGSPLSLECTVEGTSNPNLYWYRQAAGRGLQLLFYSVGIGQISSEVPQNLSASRPQDRQFILSSKKLLLSDSGFYLCAWSVGLAFFGQGTRLTVV.

The chain joins TRBV7-9 to TRBJ2-7, with 8 bases that match TRBD1. V dropped 6 bases and J dropped 6; count of bases not matched to a gene: 16. The CDR3 is made up of 16 amino acids. The germline CDR1 and CDR2 sequences are SEHNR and FQNEAQ (reference sequence). The CDR3, as DNA: TGTGCCAGCAGACCAAGACCCTCAGGGGGCGGTTCCGAGCAGTACTTC. It yields the protein CASRPRPSGGGSEQYF.

The rearrangement joins TRBV2 to TRBJ1-5, with 10 bases matching TRBD1. Germline loops: CDR1 SNHLY, CDR2 FYNNEI. V was pared by 8 bases and J by 7 bases, with 5 bases of the junction left unmatched. The CDR3 is 13 residues long. This chain's CDR3 is CASAGTGVQPQHF. CDR3 DNA sequence: TGTGCCAGCGCTGGGACAGGGGTCCAGCCCCAGCATTTT.

V usage is TRBV11-2 and J usage is TRBJ2-3; D unresolved. The length of the CDR3 is 14 residues. CDR1 SGHAT and CDR2 FQNNGV come from the germline V gene. V dropped 3 bases and J dropped 6 bases, with 13 bases sitting between them. CDR3 in DNA: TGTGCCAGCAGCTTTACTTCGGTCACTGATACGCAGTATTTT. Residues: CASSFTSVTDTQYF.